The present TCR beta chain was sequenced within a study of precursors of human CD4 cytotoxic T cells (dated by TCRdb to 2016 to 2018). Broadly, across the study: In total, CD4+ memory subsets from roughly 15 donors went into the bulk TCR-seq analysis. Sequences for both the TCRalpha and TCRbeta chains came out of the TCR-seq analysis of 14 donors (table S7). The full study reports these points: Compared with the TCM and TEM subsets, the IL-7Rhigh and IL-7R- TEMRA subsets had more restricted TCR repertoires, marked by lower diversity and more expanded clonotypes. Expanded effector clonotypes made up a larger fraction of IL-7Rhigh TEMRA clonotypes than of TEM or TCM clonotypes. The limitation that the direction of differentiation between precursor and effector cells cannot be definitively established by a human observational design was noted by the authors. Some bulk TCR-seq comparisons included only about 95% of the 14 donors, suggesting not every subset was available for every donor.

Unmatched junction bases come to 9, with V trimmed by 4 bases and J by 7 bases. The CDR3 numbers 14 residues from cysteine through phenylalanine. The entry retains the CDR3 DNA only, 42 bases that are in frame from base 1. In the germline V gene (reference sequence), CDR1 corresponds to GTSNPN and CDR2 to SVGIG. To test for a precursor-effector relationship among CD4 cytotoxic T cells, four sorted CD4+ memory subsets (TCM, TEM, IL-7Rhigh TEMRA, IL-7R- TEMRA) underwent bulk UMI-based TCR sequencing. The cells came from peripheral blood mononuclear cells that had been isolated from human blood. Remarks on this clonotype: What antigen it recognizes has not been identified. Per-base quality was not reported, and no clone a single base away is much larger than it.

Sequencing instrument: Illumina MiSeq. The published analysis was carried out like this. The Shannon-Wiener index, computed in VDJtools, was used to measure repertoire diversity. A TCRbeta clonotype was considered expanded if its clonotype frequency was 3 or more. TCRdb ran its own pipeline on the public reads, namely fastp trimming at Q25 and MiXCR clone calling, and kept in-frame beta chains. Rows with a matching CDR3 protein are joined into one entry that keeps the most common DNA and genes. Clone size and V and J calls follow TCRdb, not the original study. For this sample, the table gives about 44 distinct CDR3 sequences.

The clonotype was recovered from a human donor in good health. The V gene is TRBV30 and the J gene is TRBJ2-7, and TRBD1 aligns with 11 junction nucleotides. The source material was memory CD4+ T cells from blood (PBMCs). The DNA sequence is TGTGCCTGGACCCGGACAGGGGGCTTGAGGGAGCAGTACTTC. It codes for CAWTRTGGLREQYF.